The 21 T cell receptor beta chains in this list originate from one sample, sequenced in a study of blood T cell repertoires in COVID-19. Here immunoSEQ multiplex PCR was the method, and the copy in TCRdb shows in-frame clones only, minus some. The sample has about 190,000 clones, more than 75% seen once. The sample comprised PBMCs or T cells enriched from blood (not recorded which). The receptors originated from a woman between 50 and 59 years old who had recovered from COVID-19.

The V and J genes are TRBV5-1 and TRBJ2-1; 7 bases are a match to TRBD2. With V trimmed by 0 bases and J by 7 bases, 10 bases remained unmatched. Germline CDR1 reads SGHRS; CDR2 reads YFSETQ. This CDR3 has 16 residues. For the CDR3, the DNA is TGCGCCAGCAGCTTGGCCCTCGCGGGAGTGGTTAATGAGCAGTTCTTC. It codes for CASSLALAGVVNEQFF.

This chain uses TRBV6-5 with TRBJ2-3; 14 positions match TRBD2. Losses at the gene ends were 0 bases for V and 5 bases for J; bases not matched to a gene: 1. The CDR3 is 16 residues long. Germline V gene data show CDR1 as MNHEY and CDR2 as SVGAGI. The CDR3 region is CASSYSGTSGGDTQYF. The DNA for the CDR3 is TGTGCCAGCAGTTACTCCGGGACTAGCGGGGGAGATACGCAGTATTTT.

This chain joins TRBV5-6 and TRBJ1-1; unclear D gene. The germline V gene encodes CDR1 SGHDT and CDR2 YYEEEE. The CDR3 covers 11 residues. V lost 1 base to trimming and J lost 5 bases, with 3 bases between them. The CDR3 DNA reads TGTGCCAGCAGCTTGCAGACTGAAGCTTTCTTT. Protein sequence: CASSLQTEAFF.

This clone was found a few times. V is TRBV5-1 and J is TRBJ1-4; D gene uncertain. From germline, CDR1 is SGHRS and CDR2 YFSETQ. V was pared by 1 base and J by 3 bases, with 16 bases between. CDR3 size: 17 residues. The CDR3 protein is CASSLKGGVGPNEKLFF. The CDR3 bases are TGCGCCAGCAGCTTGAAGGGAGGCGTAGGACCTAATGAAAAACTGTTTTTT.

The V gene is TRBV19, the J gene TRBJ2-3, with D perhaps matching TRBD1 (5 bases). The CDR3 runs 16 residues. The germline gives CDR1 LNHDA, CDR2 SQIVND (reference sequence). V lost 0 bases to trimming and J lost 1 base, with 11 bases between them. The CDR3 reads CASSIDRQPGTDTQYF. The CDR3 DNA reads as TGTGCCAGTAGTATAGATCGACAGCCCGGCACAGATACGCAGTATTTT.

The rearrangement uses TRBV7-7 and TRBJ2-5, with TRBD2 as a possible D gene (5 bases). Trimming took 3 bases from V and 5 from J, leaving 10 bases between them. Germline assignment: CDR1 SSHAT and CDR2 FNYEAQ (reference sequence). The CDR3 is 13 residues long. The CDR3 sequence is CASSLTDWETQYF. The CDR3 DNA reads TGTGCCAGCAGCTTGACGGACTGGGAGACCCAGTACTTC.

The chain carries TRBV30 and TRBJ1-2, with a possible D match to TRBD1 (5 bases). From germline, CDR1 is GTSNPN and CDR2 SVGIG (reference sequence). The V and J ends lost 5 bases and 5 bases respectively, with 12 bases between them. The CDR3 is made up of 12 amino acids. CDR3 nucleotide sequence: TGTGCCTGGGCGGTGGGGGGGTATGGCTACACCTTC. Amino acid sequence: CAWAVGGYGYTF.

This chain uses TRBV10-1 with TRBJ2-1, with 9 positions matching TRBD1. The CDR3 spans 18 residues. The germline gives CDR1 WNHNN, CDR2 SYGVQD (reference sequence). V was pared by 5 bases and J by 11 bases, with 22 bases of the junction left unmatched. Here the CDR3 DNA reads TGCGCCAGCAGTCGCGGGACAGGGTTAGTTATAGGCCTTCTTCAGCAGTTCTTC. Translated: CASSRGTGLVIGLLQQFF.

This rearrangement joins TRBV11-2 to TRBJ1-4; 8 positions match TRBD1. The V gene end was trimmed by 6 bases and the J gene end by 8 bases; junction bases not matched to a gene: 17. This CDR3 region has 17 residues. Germline CDR1 is SGHAT and CDR2 is FQNNGV. CDR3 DNA: TGTGCCAGCAGACCATTTCCACGGACAGGGATTTCCGAAAAACTGTTTTTT. This translates into CASRPFPRTGISEKLFF.

V is TRBV5-4 and J is TRBJ2-1; D perhaps matches TRBD2 (5 bases). CDR1 and CDR2 from the germline V gene are SGHNT and YYREEE (reference sequence). This CDR3 has 18 amino acids. Trimming pared 3 bases from V and 4 bases from J, leaving 23 bases between. The CDR3: CASSSAGTASRLYNEQFF. In DNA form, the CDR3 reads TGTGCCAGCAGCTCGGCGGGTACAGCCTCAAGGTTATACAATGAGCAGTTCTTC.

The chain links TRBV19 to TRBJ1-5, with a tentative D call TRBD1 (6 bases). The CDR3 contains 16 residues. Per the germline V gene, CDR1 is LNHDA and CDR2 is SQIVND (reference sequence). V shed 1 base and J shed 0 bases, with 10 bases lying between them. CDR3 in DNA: TGTGCCAGTAGTATAGTTACAGGGCCTAGCAATCAGCCCCAGCATTTT. Amino acid sequence: CASSIVTGPSNQPQHF.

The chain carries TRBV27 and TRBJ2-1; D is ambiguous. This CDR3 has 14 amino acids. V was clipped by 6 bases and J by 1 base, with 10 bases between them. CDR1 MNHEY and CDR2 SMNVEV come from the germline V gene (reference sequence). CDR3 region: CASSVSESYNEQFF. CDR3 DNA: TGTGCCAGCAGCGTGAGTGAGTCCTACAATGAGCAGTTCTTC.

This clone has more than one count but fewer than ten. The sample carries other DNA sequences with the same CDR3. The chain carries TRBV4-3 and TRBJ2-7; D possibly corresponds to TRBD1 (5 bases). The V end lost 0 bases, the J end lost 3 bases, and 6 bases lay between the germline ends. Germline CDR1 and CDR2: LGHNA and YSLEER. This CDR3 has 13 amino acids. The CDR3 DNA reads as TGCGCCAGCAGCCAAGATAGGGGCTACGAGCAGTACTTC. It codes for CASSQDRGYEQYF.

This clone was seen a single time. This chain connects TRBV6-6 to TRBJ1-3; TRBD1 aligns across 9 bases. Trimming cost V 6 bases and J 2 bases; bases outside gene matches: 8. This CDR3 region has 16 residues. Germline V gives CDR1 MNHNY, CDR2 SVGAGI (reference sequence). The CDR3 sequence is CASSPPRQGAGNTIYF. The CDR3 bases are TGTGCCAGCAGCCCTCCTCGACAGGGGGCTGGAAACACCATATATTTT.

The chain couples TRBV27 to TRBJ2-1, with 15 bases lining up with TRBD2. Germline V CDR1 and CDR2: MNHEY, SMNVEV (reference sequence). V shed 5 bases and J 7 bases; nucleotides not matched to a gene: 21. CDR3 size: 21 residues. Here the CDR3 reads CASSPQAPGLAGGLRENEQFF. The CDR3 DNA follows: TGTGCCAGCAGTCCCCAGGCCCCGGGACTAGCGGGAGGCCTCCGGGAAAATGAGCAGTTCTTC.

This clone ranks as medium-sized. The chain's CDR3 is CASSIPTGENYGYTF. The CDR3, as DNA: TGTGCCAGTAGTATCCCGACAGGGGAGAACTATGGCTACACCTTC. The chain is built from TRBV19 and TRBJ1-2; 8 bases are a match to TRBD1. Per the germline V gene, CDR1 is LNHDA and CDR2 is SQIVND (reference sequence). J was trimmed by 2 bases and V by 3 bases; bases with no gene match: 5. This CDR3 comprises 15 residues.

This clone is a singleton in its sample. The V and J genes are TRBV4-2 and TRBJ1-3, with unresolved D. From germline, CDR1 is LGHNA and CDR2 YNFKEQ. This CDR3 contains 13 residues. With 4 bases removed from V and 4 bases from J, the gap between germline ends came to 8 bases. The CDR3 sequence: CASSPQRGNTIYF. CDR3 nucleotide sequence: TGTGCCAGCAGCCCCCAGCGAGGAAACACCATATATTTT.

This clone was observed a handful of times. The V call is TRBV19, the J call TRBJ1-1; 7 positions match TRBD1. V shed 5 bases and J 1 base; nucleotides not matched to a gene: 4. The CDR3 runs 14 residues. Per germline, CDR1 LNHDA and CDR2 SQIVND (reference sequence). In nucleotides, the CDR3 is TGTGCCAGTAGTTTGACAGGGTCGAACACTGAAGCTTTCTTT. Its protein product is CASSLTGSNTEAFF.

This chain connects TRBV18 to TRBJ1-1, with D perhaps TRBD1 (5 bases). The CDR3 loop spans 13 amino acids. Germline CDR1 and CDR2: KGHSH and LQKENI. V was clipped by 2 bases and J by 10 bases, with 14 bases between them. The CDR3 loop is CASSPTSSQGAFF. In DNA, the CDR3 is TGTGCCAGCTCACCAACGTCGAGTCAGGGAGCTTTCTTT.

For the CDR3, the DNA is TGTGCCAGCAGTCTAGAAACTATTAACTATGGCTACACCTTC. Protein product: CASSLETINYGYTF. The rearrangement joins TRBV6-1 to TRBJ1-2; no firm D call. Germline values: CDR1 MNHNS, CDR2 SASEGT. V was shortened by 5 bases and J by 1 base, with 11 bases between the two germline ends. The CDR3 is 14 residues long.

V is TRBV10-3 and J is TRBJ2-3; perhaps TRBD2 as D (7 bases). Between the trimmed V and J ends, which lost 7 bases and 1 base, there was a span of 15 bases. Germline CDR1 ENHRY, CDR2 SYGVKD. The CDR3 extends over 15 amino acids. The CDR3 loop is CAIKGVGGGTDTQYF. DNA for the CDR3: TGTGCCATCAAGGGGGTAGGGGGGGGCACAGATACGCAGTATTTT.